This entry lists 15 T cell receptor beta chains sequenced from one sample in a study of blood T cell repertoires in COVID-19. TCRdb keeps only in-frame clones here, not all; method: immunoSEQ multiplex PCR. Of fewer than 200,000 clones listed, around 86% are singletons. The sequencing sample was made of peripheral blood. Receptor source: a man aged 35-49 years with active or convalescent COVID-19.

The count of this clone is one. The chain is built from TRBV7-9 and TRBJ1-1; D is undetermined. Trimming took off 5 bases at V and 9 bases at J, with 10 bases between the two ends. CDR1 is SEHNR and CDR2 is FQNEAQ in the germline V gene (reference sequence). The CDR3 is 11 residues long. DNA for the CDR3: TGTGCCAGCAGCCCCGACTTCCAAGCTTTCTTT. Its translation is CASSPDFQAFF.

DNA for the CDR3: TGTGCCAGCAGCATCGGGACTGGGGGGAAGGCCCTCCACTTT. Amino acid sequence: CASSIGTGGKALHF. The chain joins TRBV9 to TRBJ1-6; TRBD1 might be the D (5 bases). Trimming removed 4 bases at V and 14 bases at J, with 19 bases between. The germline gives CDR1 SGDLS, CDR2 YYNGEE. The CDR3 sequence is 14 residues long.

This clone was seen just once. The rearrangement links TRBV3-1 (or the pseudogene TRBV3-2) to TRBJ2-1, with TRBD2 matching 13 bases. V lost 6 bases and J lost 1; bases outside the gene matches: 6. The germline V gene has CDR1 LGHDT and CDR2 YNNKEL (reference sequence). The CDR3 covers 17 residues. The DNA of the CDR3 is TGTGCCAGCAGGCGGACTAGCGGGGGCCGGTCCTACAATGAGCAGTTCTTC. Its protein is CASRRTSGGRSYNEQFF.

This chain connects TRBV2 to TRBJ1-4; 7 bases align to TRBD1. Losses at the gene ends were 0 bases for V and 7 bases for J; bases not matched to a gene: 5. Germline CDR1 is SNHLY and CDR2 is FYNNEI. The CDR3 is 15 residues long. This CDR3 reads CASSEADRESEKLFF. DNA of the CDR3: TGTGCCAGCAGTGAAGCTGACAGGGAGTCTGAAAAACTGTTTTTT.

The chain couples TRBV2 to TRBJ1-2; D not resolved. The V and J ends lost 1 base and 10 bases respectively, with 16 bases between them. From germline, CDR1 is SNHLY and CDR2 FYNNEI. This CDR3 is 14 amino acids long. The CDR3 loop reads CASSEEIEEYDYTF. DNA of the CDR3: TGTGCCAGCAGTGAAGAGATAGAGGAATACGACTACACCTTC.

This chain connects TRBV3-1 (or the pseudogene TRBV3-2) to TRBJ1-2; TRBD1 agrees at 7 bases. There are 15 residues in the CDR3. Per the germline V gene, CDR1 is LGHDT and CDR2 is YNNKEL (reference sequence). Trimming took 4 bases from V and 4 from J; bases not matched to a gene: 9. CDR3 sequence (DNA): TGTGCCAGCAGCCCAGTCGGGGACAGCTTCTATGGCTACACCTTC. This gives the protein CASSPVGDSFYGYTF.

The chain recombines TRBV27 with TRBJ1-5; 10 bases are shared with TRBD1. The V gene end was trimmed by 4 bases and the J gene end by 6 bases; junction bases not matched to a gene: 6. This CDR3 comprises 15 residues. Germline V gives CDR1 MNHEY, CDR2 SMNVEV (reference sequence). The CDR3 protein is CASSSPGQGSQPQHF. CDR3 DNA sequence: TGTGCCAGCAGTTCGCCGGGACAGGGGTCTCAGCCCCAGCATTTT.

The V call is TRBV5-6, the J call TRBJ2-2; TRBD2 might be the D (6 bases). The CDR3 is made up of 15 amino acids. Germline values: CDR1 SGHDT, CDR2 YYEEEE. The V and J ends lost 2 bases and 3 bases respectively, with 11 bases between them. For the CDR3, the DNA is TGTGCCAGCAGCTTTGGAAGGAGGGACACCGGGGAGCTGTTTTTT. Translated: CASSFGRRDTGELFF.

For the CDR3, the DNA is TGTGCCACCAGCAGACAGGGGGCCCTAAACACCATATATTTT. It yields the protein CATSRQGALNTIYF. The chain is built from TRBV15 and TRBJ1-3, with 8 bases matching TRBD1. Germline assignment: CDR1 LNHNV and CDR2 YYDKDF (reference sequence). Germline trimming cut 2 bases from V and 6 bases from J; bases unmatched to any gene: 3. CDR3 length: 14 residues.

This clone is a singleton in its sample. The V call is TRBV9, the J call TRBJ1-4; 8 bases align to TRBD1. The V segment lost 3 bases and the J segment 8 bases; nucleotides outside the gene matches: 6. The CDR3 spans 14 residues. Per germline, CDR1 SGDLS and CDR2 YYNGEE. The CDR3: CASSADREDEKLFF. As DNA, the CDR3 is TGTGCCAGCAGCGCGGACAGGGAGGACGAAAAACTGTTTTTT.

This chain joins TRBV27 and TRBJ2-2, with D maybe TRBD2 (5 bases). Germline V gene sequence: CDR1 MNHEY, CDR2 SMNVEV (reference sequence). V lost 2 bases to trimming and J lost 7 bases, with 14 bases between them. The CDR3 is 15 amino acids. This CDR3 reads CASSLMGRHGGELFF. The CDR3 DNA reads as TGTGCCAGCAGTTTAATGGGGAGACACGGCGGGGAGCTGTTTTTT.

The chain combines TRBV6-5 with TRBJ1-4, with 7 positions matching TRBD1. This CDR3 comprises 14 residues. After removal of 8 bases from V and 6 bases from J, the junction contained 9 bases not matched to a gene. CDR1 and CDR2 from the germline V gene are MNHEY and SVGAGI. In DNA, the CDR3 is TGTGCCAGCTGCAGACAGGGAGACTATGAAAAACTGTTTTTT. Its translation is CASCRQGDYEKLFF.

The V and J genes are TRBV9 and TRBJ1-2; the D is unclear. The V and J ends lost 0 bases and 4 bases respectively, with 13 bases between them. The germline V gene encodes CDR1 SGDLS and CDR2 YYNGEE. This CDR3 spans 15 amino acids. The CDR3 DNA is TGTGCCAGCAGCGTAGGGCTACCAGGTGGCTATGGCTACACCTTC. Protein: CASSVGLPGGYGYTF. Filled out from reference TRBV9 and TRBJ1-2, the complete variable domain reads DSGVTQTPKHLITATGQRVTLRCSPRSGDLSVYWYQQSLDQGLQFLIQYYNGEERAKGNILERFSAQQFPDLHSELNLSSLELGDSALYFCASSVGLPGGYGYTFGSGTRLTVV.

The V and J genes are TRBV19 and TRBJ1-2; D perhaps matches TRBD1 (6 bases). CDR3 length: 14 residues. V lost 9 bases and J 2 bases, leaving 16 bases between the germline ends. Germline CDR1 reads LNHDA; CDR2 reads SQIVND (reference sequence). CDR3: CASTVQGANYGYTF. The CDR3, as DNA: TGTGCCAGCACCGTACAGGGTGCCAACTATGGCTACACCTTC.

The chain is built from TRBV28 and TRBJ2-7; D gene unclear. Germline loops: CDR1 MDHEN, CDR2 SYDVKM. The CDR3 has 13 amino acids. The V and J ends lost 6 bases and 4 bases respectively, with 13 bases between them. The CDR3 protein is CASRGPPRYEQYF. CDR3 coding DNA: TGTGCCAGCAGGGGTCCCCCTAGGTACGAGCAGTACTTC.